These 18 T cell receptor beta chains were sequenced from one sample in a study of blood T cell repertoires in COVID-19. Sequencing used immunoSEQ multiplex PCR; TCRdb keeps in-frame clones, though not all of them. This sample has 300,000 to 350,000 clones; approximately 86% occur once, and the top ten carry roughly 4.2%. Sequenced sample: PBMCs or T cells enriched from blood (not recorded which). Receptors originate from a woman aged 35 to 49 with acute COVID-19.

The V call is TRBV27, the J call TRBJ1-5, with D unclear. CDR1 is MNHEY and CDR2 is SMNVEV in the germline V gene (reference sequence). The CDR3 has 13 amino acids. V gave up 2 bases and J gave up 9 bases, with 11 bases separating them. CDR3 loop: CASSLAPEGPQHF. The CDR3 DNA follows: TGTGCCAGCAGTTTAGCCCCGGAGGGGCCCCAGCATTTT.

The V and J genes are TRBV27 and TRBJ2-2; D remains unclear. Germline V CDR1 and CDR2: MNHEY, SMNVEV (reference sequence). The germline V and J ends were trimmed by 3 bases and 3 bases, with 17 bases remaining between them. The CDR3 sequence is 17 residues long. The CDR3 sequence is CASSFLSELGYTGELFF. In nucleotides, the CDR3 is TGTGCCAGCAGTTTTCTTTCCGAACTCGGGTACACCGGGGAGCTGTTTTTT.

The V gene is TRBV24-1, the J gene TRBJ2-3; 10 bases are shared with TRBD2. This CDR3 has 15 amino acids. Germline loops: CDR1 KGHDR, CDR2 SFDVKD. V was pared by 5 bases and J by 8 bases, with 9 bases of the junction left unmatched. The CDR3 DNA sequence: TGTGCCACCAGTGTTCGCCTAGCGGGGGTTGGTACGCAGTATTTT. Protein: CATSVRLAGVGTQYF.

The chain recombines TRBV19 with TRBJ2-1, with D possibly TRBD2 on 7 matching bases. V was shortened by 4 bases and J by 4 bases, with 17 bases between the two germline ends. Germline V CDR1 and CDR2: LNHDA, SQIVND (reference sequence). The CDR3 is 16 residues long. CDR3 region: CASSTGGRDRYNEQFF. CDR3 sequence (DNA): TGTGCCAGTAGTACGGGGGGCCGGGATAGGTACAATGAGCAGTTCTTC.

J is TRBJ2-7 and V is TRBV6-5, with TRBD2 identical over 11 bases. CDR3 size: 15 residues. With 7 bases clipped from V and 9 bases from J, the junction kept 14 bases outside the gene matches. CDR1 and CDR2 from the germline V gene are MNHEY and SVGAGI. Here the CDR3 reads CASNKRTSGSVGQYF. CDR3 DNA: TGTGCCAGCAACAAAAGGACTAGCGGGTCGGTAGGGCAGTACTTC.

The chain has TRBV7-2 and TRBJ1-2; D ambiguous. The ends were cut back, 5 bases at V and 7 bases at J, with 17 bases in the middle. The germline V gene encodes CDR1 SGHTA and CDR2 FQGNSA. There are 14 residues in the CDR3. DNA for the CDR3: TGTGCCAGCAGCCCATCGAAGGACTCGGTTGGCTACACCTTC. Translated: CASSPSKDSVGYTF.

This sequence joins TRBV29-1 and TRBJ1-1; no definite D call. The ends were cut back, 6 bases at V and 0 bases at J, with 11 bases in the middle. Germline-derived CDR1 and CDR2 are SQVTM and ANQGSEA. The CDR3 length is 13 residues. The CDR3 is CSVKNYMNTEAFF. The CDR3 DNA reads TGCAGCGTCAAAAACTACATGAACACTGAAGCTTTCTTT.

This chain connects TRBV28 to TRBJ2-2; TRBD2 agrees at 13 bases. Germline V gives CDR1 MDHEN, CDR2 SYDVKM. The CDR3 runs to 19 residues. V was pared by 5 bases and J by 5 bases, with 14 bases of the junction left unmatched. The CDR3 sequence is CASSGPPRLAGGGTGELFF. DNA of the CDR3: TGTGCCAGCAGTGGCCCCCCGCGACTAGCGGGAGGTGGAACCGGGGAGCTGTTTTTT.

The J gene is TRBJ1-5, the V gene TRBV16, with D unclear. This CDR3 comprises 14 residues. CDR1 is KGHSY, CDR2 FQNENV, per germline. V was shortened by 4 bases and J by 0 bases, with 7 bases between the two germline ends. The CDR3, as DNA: TGTGCCAGCAGCCGCGGAAATAGCAATCAGCCCCAGCATTTT. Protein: CASSRGNSNQPQHF. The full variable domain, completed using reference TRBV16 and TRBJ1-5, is GEEVAQTPKHLVRGEGQKAKLYCAPIKGHSYVFWYQQVLKNEFKFLISFQNENVFDETGMPKERFSAKCLPNSPCSLEIQATKLEDSAVYFCASSRGNSNQPQHFGDGTRLSIL.

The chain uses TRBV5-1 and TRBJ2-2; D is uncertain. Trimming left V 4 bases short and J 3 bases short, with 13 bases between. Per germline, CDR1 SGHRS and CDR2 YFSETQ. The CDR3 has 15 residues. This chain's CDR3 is CASSLPDRDTGELFF. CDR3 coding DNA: TGCGCCAGCAGCCTACCCGACCGGGACACCGGGGAGCTGTTTTTT.

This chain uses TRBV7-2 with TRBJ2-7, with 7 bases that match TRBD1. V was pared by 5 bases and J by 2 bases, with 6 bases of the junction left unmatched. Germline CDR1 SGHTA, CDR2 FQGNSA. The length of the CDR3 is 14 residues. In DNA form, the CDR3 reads TGTGCCAGCAGCCCCAGACAGGGACCCTACGAGCAGTACTTC. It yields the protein CASSPRQGPYEQYF. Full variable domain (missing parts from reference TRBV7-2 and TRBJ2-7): GAGVSQSPSNKVTEKGKDVELRCDPISGHTALYWYRQSLGQGLEFLIYFQGNSAPDKSGLPSDRFSAERTGGSVSTLTIQRTQQEDSAVYLCASSPRQGPYEQYFGPGTRLTVT.

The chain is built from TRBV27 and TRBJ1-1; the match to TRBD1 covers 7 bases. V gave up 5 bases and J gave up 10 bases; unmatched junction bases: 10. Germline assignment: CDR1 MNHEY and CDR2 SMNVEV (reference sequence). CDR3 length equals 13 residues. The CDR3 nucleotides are TGTGCCAGCAGTCCGTCGGGACAGCGGCGAGCTTTCTTT. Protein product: CASSPSGQRRAFF.

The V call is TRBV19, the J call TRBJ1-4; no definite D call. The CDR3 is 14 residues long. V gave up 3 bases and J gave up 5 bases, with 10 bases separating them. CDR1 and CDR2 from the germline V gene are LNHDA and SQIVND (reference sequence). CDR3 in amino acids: CASSMFRLNEKLFF. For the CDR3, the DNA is TGTGCCAGTAGTATGTTCCGGTTGAATGAAAAACTGTTTTTT.

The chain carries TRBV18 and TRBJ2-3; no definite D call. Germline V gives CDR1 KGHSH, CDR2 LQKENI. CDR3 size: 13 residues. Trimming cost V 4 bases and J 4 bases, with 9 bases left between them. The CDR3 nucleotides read TGTGCCAGCTCACTACAGATACCAGATACGCAGTATTTT. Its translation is CASSLQIPDTQYF.

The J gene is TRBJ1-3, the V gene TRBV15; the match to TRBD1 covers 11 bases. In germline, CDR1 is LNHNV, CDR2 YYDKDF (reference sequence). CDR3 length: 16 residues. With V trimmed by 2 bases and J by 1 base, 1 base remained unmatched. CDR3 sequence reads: CATSRRDRGSGNTIYF. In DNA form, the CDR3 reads TGTGCCACCAGCAGACGGGACAGGGGGTCTGGAAACACCATATATTTT.

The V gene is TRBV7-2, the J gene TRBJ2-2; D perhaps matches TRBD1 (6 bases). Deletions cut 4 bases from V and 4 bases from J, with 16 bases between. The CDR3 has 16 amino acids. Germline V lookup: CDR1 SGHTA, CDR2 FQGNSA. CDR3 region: CASSSHDRTVTGELFF. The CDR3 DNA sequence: TGTGCCAGCAGCTCTCATGACAGGACGGTCACCGGGGAGCTGTTTTTT.

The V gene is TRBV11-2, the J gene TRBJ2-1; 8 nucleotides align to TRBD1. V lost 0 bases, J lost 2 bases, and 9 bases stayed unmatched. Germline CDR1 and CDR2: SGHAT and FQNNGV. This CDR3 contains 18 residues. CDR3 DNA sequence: TGTGCCAGCAGCTTAGATATAGGGACAGGACGGACCTACAATGAGCAGTTCTTC. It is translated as CASSLDIGTGRTYNEQFF.

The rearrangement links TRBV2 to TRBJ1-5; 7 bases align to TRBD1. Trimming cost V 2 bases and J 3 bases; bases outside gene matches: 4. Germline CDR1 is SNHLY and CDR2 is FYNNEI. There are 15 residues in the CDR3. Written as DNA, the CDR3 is TGTGCCAGCAGTGAATCGGGACAGCACAATCAGCCCCAGCATTTT. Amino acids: CASSESGQHNQPQHF.